A selection of T cell receptor beta chains follows, all from one sample in a study of tumor and adjacent non-tumor tissue in lung cancer. Using its own MiXCR run on the multiplex PCR reads, TCRdb lists one record per CDR3 protein. The sample shows about 93,000 distinct CDR3 sequences, less than 75% of them seen only once. Sequenced input: lung tumor tissue. The receptor source for this set is a man aged 55 to 70 with non-small cell lung cancer. Both conserved end residues are part of each CDR3. A D gene is named only where the DNA matches it firmly. Clone size is given for some rows only: seen once, a few or many times, or a class if the clone is expanded.

clone_size cdr3_length j_call d_call v_call cdr3_nt cdr3_aa
many 14 TRBJ2-7 TRBD1 TRBV29-1 TGCAGCGCCTCGCCCACCGGGACAGGGAACGAGCAGTACTTC CSASPTGTGNEQYF
NA 15 TRBJ2-2 NA TRBV6-1 TGTGCCAGCAGTACCTATAGCGAGGGTGGCGGGGAGCTGTTTTTT CASSTYSEGGGELFF
NA 13 TRBJ2-4 NA TRBV7-9 TGTACCAGCAGCTTAGAAGGGGTTGGCATTGAGTACTTC CTSSLEGVGIEYF
few 16 TRBJ2-5 TRBD2 TRBV7-8 TGTGCCAGCAGCCCCGAGGGAGGGAGGGCATGGGAGGCCCAGTACTTC CASSPEGGRAWEAQYF
NA 14 TRBJ2-2 NA TRBV10-1 TGCGCTAGTAGCGCAGAGATTTGGACCGGGGAGCTGTTTTTT CASSAEIWTGELFF
NA 15 TRBJ2-7 NA TRBV12-3/TRBV12-4 TGTGCCAGCAGTTCTACCTGGGAGGCGGGCTACGAGCAGTACTTC CASSSTWEAGYEQYF
NA 15 TRBJ2-5 NA TRBV6-5 TGTGCCAGCAGTTACGGCGCAGGCGCTCATGGAACCCAGTACTTC CASSYGAGAHGTQYF
NA 16 TRBJ2-3 NA TRBV4-3 TGCGTCAGCAGCCAAGAACTAGACAGGAGCACAGATACGCAGTATTTT CVSSQELDRSTDTQYF
NA 15 TRBJ1-4 TRBD1 TRBV5-1 TGTGCCAGCAGCATGACAGGGGGGAATAATGGAAAACTGTTTTTT CASSMTGGNNGKLFF
NA 14 TRBJ1-4 TRBD1 TRBV11-2 TGTGTCAGCAGCTACAGGGGGCCGGCGGAAAAGCTGTTTTTT CVSSYRGPAEKLFF
many 15 TRBJ2-3 TRBD2 TRBV5-1 TGCGCCAGCAGCTACAGCGGGGGCTTCACAGATACGCAGTATTTT CASSYSGGFTDTQYF
few 15 TRBJ2-2 NA TRBV14 TGTGCCAGCAGCCAACTTCAGGGTCGGAGCGGGGAGCTGTTTTTT CASSQLQGRSGELFF
many 14 TRBJ1-2 NA TRBV20-1 TGCAGTGCTCACAGCCCGGGTGCTAACTATGGCTACACCTTC CSAHSPGANYGYTF
NA 17 TRBJ1-1 TRBD1 TRBV11-1 TGTACCATCAGCTTATTCAGGGACAGCACAGTTAATACTGAAGCTTTCTTT CTISLFRDSTVNTEAFF
once 18 TRBJ2-5 NA TRBV11-3 TGTGCCAGCGGCTTAGACGGCTGCCGCAAGGGACGAACAGAGACCCAGTACTTC CASGLDGCRKGRTETQYF
NA 16 TRBJ2-2 NA TRBV6-5 TGTGCCAGTAGTTGGTCGGACCGCGTGAACACCGGGGGGCTGTTCTTT CASSWSDRVNTGGLFF
NA 16 TRBJ2-7 TRBD1 TRBV6-1 TGTGCCAGCAGCCGCTCGGAGGGACAGGGCTCCTACGAGCAGTACTTC CASSRSEGQGSYEQYF
NA 13 TRBJ2-2 NA TRBV24-1 TGTGCCACCAGTGAGAGAGTGGCCGAGGAGCTGTTTTTT CATSERVAEELFF
many 17 TRBJ2-5 TRBD1 TRBV10-3 TGTGCCATCAGTGAGTCTGGTCCGAGGACAGGGTCAGAGACCCAGTACTTC CAISESGPRTGSETQYF
few 15 TRBJ2-6 NA TRBV11-3 TGCGCCAGCAGCCAACAGGGTTCTGGGACCAACGTCCTCACTTTC CASSQQGSGTNVLTF
NA 18 TRBJ2-1 TRBD2 TRBV5-4 TGTACCAGCAGCTCAGAACTAGCGGGGGCTTACTCCTACAATGAGCAGCTCTTC CTSSSELAGAYSYNEQLF
NA 14 TRBJ2-2 NA TRBV20-1 TGCAGTGCACAAATCGGGTCCAACATCGGGGAGCTGTTTTTT CSAQIGSNIGELFF
medium-sized 16 TRBJ2-1 TRBD2 TRBV11-1 TGTGCCAGCAGCTTAAATGTAGGGCGGGGGGTCAATGAGCAGTTCTTC CASSLNVGRGVNEQFF
many 13 TRBJ1-5 NA TRBV20-1 TGCAGTGCTATCGGGGAGGGCAATCAGCCCCAGCATTTT CSAIGEGNQPQHF
NA 15 TRBJ2-4 TRBD1 TRBV12-3/TRBV12-4 TGTGCCAACAATCCACTCGGGACAGGGGAAGGCATCCAGTACTTC CANNPLGTGEGIQYF
NA 14 TRBJ2-7 TRBD1 TRBV20-1 TGCGATGCTAGACCGGACAGGGCCGGAGGCGAGCAGTACTTC CDARPDRAGGEQYF
NA 14 TRBJ2-1 NA TRBV11-1 TGTGCTAGCAGCTTCGTCGGGAAACAGGATGAGCAGTTCTTC CASSFVGKQDEQFF
few 15 TRBJ1-1 NA TRBV5-5 TGTACCAGCAGCTTAAATGGTGGGGAGAACACTGAGGCTTTCTTT CTSSLNGGENTEAFF
once 17 TRBJ1-2 TRBD1 TRBV4-2 TGTGCCAGCAGCCAGCCTATGGGGACAGCTTCTAACTATGGCTACACCTTC CASSQPMGTASNYGYTF
NA 13 TRBJ2-7 TRBD2 TRBV4-2 TGTGCCAGTAGCCAGCCGGTTAGCGGGGATCAGTACTTC CASSQPVSGDQYF
few 17 TRBJ2-6 NA TRBV12-3/TRBV12-4 TGTGCCAGCAGTCCTGGGGCTTCTGTCTCTGGGGCCAATGTCTTGACTTTC CASSPGASVSGANVLTF
NA 19 TRBJ2-4 TRBD2 TRBV4-2 TGTGCCGGGAGCCAAGCGCAGGCTAGCGGATCGTTAGCCAAAAACATTCAGTATTTC CAGSQAQASGSLAKNIQYF
NA 15 TRBJ2-3 TRBD2 TRBV29-1 TGCAGCGCCTTAAGTAGCGGGGTTAGCACAGATACGCAGTATTTT CSALSSGVSTDTQYF
once 13 TRBJ2-3 NA TRBV12-3/TRBV12-4 TGTGCCAGCAGTACGCCACCGGGAGATACGCAGTATTTT CASSTPPGDTQYF
NA 17 TRBJ2-3 NA TRBV5-4 TGTGCCAGCAGCTTTAAATCTGGGGCCACTAGCACAGATACGCAGTATTTT CASSFKSGATSTDTQYF
NA 17 TRBJ2-3 NA TRBV6-6 TGTGCCAGCAATTACGGGGAGGACAGTTTCTACACAAGTACGCAGTATTTT CASNYGEDSFYTSTQYF
once 15 TRBJ2-1 TRBD2 TRBV11-3 TGTGCCAGCATCCGGGGACTTGCGGGAGGACATGAGCAGTTCTTC CASIRGLAGGHEQFF
few 13 TRBJ1-4 NA TRBV20-1 TGCAGTGCTAGAGGAACCGCTAATGAAAAAGTGTTTTTT CSARGTANEKVFF
NA 13 TRBJ2-7 TRBD1 TRBV29-1 TGCAGCGTTGAGTCAGGACAGGCGGGCGAGCAGTACTTC CSVESGQAGEQYF
NA 15 TRBJ2-1 NA TRBV6-5 TGTGCCAGCACTAAGGGACGGAACTCCTACAATGAGCATTTCTTC CASTKGRNSYNEHFF
many 16 TRBJ2-1 TRBD2 TRBV5-5 TGTGCCAGCAGCTTGGTGAGGACTAGCCCATACAATGAGCAGTTCTTC CASSLVRTSPYNEQFF
NA 15 TRBJ2-2 NA TRBV11-3 TGTGCCAGCAGCTTTTCGGGAATTGCCACCTGGGACCTATTTTTT CASSFSGIATWDLFF
NA 14 TRBJ2-3 TRBD2 TRBV11-1 TGTGTCAGCAGCTGTACTAGCGGCACAGATACGCAGTATTTT CVSSCTSGTDTQYF
once 14 TRBJ2-2 TRBD2 TRBV28 TGTGCCAGCAGTCCCGCGGGAGACACCGGGGAGATGTTTTTT CASSPAGDTGEMFF
medium-sized 11 TRBJ2-1 NA TRBV4-2 TGTGCCAGCAGCTCAGGGTTTGAGCAGTTCTTC CASSSGFEQFF
NA 16 TRBJ2-1 TRBD1 TRBV29-1 TGCAGTGTTGAAGTAGTGGGGACAGGGTTCTACAATGAGCAGTTCTTC CSVEVVGTGFYNEQFF
medium-sized 15 TRBJ2-1 TRBD1 TRBV11-1 TGTGCCAGCAGCCGGACAGGAGCTCCCTACAATGAGCAGTTCTTC CASSRTGAPYNEQFF
NA 15 TRBJ2-2 NA TRBV6-2/TRBV6-3 TGTGCCAGCAGCCAGGGACATGGTAACACCGGGGGGCTGTTTTTT CASSQGHGNTGGLFF
NA 15 TRBJ2-1 NA TRBV11-1 TGTGCCAGCAGCTCCCGGGCAGGGTCCTACAGTGAGCAGTCCTTC CASSSRAGSYSEQSF
NA 15 TRBJ2-1 TRBD2 TRBV7-2 TGTGCCAGCAGCCCTAAGTCTAGCGGTTACAATGAGCAGTTCTTC CASSPKSSGYNEQFF
NA 18 TRBJ2-1 NA TRBV4-2 TGTGCCAGCAGCAATCGGGACGAGCGTTCGGCCTCCTACAATGAGCAGTTCTTC CASSNRDERSASYNEQFF
NA 13 TRBJ1-2 NA TRBV12-3/TRBV12-4 TGTGCCAGCACCCCCCGGGACCTCTACGGTTACACCTTC CASTPRDLYGYTF
many 13 TRBJ2-7 NA TRBV5-1 TGCGCCAGCAGCTTGGGGTCCTACTACGAGCAGTACTTC CASSLGSYYEQYF
NA 14 TRBJ2-7 TRBD1 TRBV5-4 TGTGCCAGCAGATGGGGGACAGGGGAAATCGAGCAGTACTTC CASRWGTGEIEQYF